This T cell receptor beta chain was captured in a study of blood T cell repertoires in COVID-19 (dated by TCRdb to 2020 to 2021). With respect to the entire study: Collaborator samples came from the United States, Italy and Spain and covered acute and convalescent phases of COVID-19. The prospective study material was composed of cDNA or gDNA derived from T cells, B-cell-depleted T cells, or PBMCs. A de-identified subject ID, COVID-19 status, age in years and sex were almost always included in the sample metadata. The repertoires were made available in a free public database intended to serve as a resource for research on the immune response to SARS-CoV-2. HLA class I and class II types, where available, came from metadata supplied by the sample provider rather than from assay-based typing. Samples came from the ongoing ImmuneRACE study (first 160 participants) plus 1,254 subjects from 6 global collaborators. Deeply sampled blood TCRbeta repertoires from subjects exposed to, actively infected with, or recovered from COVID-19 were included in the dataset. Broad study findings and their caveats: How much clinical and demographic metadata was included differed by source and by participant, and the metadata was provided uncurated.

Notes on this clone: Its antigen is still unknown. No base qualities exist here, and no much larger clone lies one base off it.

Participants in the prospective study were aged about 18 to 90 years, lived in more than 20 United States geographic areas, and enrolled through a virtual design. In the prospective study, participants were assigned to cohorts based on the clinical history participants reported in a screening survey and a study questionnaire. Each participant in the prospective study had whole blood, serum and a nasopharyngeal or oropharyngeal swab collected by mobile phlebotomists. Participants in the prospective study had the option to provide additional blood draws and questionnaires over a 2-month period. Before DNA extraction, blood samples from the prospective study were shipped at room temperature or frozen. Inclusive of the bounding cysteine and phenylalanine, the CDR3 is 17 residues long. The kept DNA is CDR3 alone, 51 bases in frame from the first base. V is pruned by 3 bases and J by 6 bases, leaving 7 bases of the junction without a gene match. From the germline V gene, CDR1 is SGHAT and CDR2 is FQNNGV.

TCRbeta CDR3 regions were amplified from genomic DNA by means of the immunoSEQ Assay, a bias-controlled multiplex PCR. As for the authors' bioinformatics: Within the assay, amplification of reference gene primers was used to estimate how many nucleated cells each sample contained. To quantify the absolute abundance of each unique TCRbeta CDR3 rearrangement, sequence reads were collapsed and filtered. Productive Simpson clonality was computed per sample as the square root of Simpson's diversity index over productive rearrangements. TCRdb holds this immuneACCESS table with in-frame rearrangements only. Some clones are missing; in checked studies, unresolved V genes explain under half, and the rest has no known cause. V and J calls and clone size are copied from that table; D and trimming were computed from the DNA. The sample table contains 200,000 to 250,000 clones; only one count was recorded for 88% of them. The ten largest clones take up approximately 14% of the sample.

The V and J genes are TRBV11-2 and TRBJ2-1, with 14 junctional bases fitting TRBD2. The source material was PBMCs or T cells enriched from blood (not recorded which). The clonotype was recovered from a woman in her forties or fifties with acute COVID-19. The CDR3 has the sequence CASSFRGGLAGANEQFF. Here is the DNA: TGTGCCAGCAGCTTTAGGGGGGGACTAGCGGGAGCCAATGAGCAGTTCTTC.